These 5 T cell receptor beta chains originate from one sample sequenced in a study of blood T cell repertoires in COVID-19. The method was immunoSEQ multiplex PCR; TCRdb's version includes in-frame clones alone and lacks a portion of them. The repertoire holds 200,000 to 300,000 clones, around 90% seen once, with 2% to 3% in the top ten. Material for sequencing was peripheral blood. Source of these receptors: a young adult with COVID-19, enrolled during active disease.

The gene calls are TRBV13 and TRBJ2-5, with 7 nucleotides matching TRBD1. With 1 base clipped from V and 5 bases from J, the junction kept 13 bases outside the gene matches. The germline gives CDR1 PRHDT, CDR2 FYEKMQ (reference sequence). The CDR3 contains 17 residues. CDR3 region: CASSLETYQGVRETQYF. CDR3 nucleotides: TGTGCCAGCAGCTTAGAGACCTATCAGGGGGTCCGGGAGACCCAGTACTTC.

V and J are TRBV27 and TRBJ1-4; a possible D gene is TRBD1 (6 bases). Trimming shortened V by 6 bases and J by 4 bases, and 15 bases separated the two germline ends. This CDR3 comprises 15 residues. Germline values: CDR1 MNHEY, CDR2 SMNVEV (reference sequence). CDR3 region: CASRAGQSHNEKLFF. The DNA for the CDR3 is TGTGCCAGCAGAGCGGGACAATCCCATAATGAAAAACTGTTTTTT.

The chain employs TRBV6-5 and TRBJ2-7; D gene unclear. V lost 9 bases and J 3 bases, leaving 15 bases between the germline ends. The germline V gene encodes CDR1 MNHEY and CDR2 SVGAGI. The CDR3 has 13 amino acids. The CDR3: CASKSRVYYEQYF. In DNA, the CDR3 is TGTGCCAGTAAGTCTCGCGTTTACTACGAGCAGTACTTC.

In nucleotides, the CDR3 is TGTGCCAGCTCTAGTTCCGAACAGGGCGTAGAAAAACTGTTTTTT. It translates to CASSSSEQGVEKLFF. V is TRBV18 and J is TRBJ1-4; a weak D match, TRBD1 (6 bases). Germline CDR1 is KGHSH and CDR2 is LQKENI. The CDR3 loop spans 15 amino acids. V was pared by 6 bases and J by 8 bases, with 19 bases between.

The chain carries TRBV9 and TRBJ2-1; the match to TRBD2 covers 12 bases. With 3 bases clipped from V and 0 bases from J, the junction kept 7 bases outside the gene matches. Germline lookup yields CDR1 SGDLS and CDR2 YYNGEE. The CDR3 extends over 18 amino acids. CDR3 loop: CASSAGTSGLSSYNEQFF. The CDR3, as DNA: TGTGCCAGCAGCGCCGGGACTAGCGGGCTCTCCTCCTACAATGAGCAGTTCTTC.